Each of the 32 T cell receptor beta chains below was sequenced from the same sample in a study of human T cells and chemical hapten exposure. TCRdb reanalysed the RACE reads using MiXCR and keeps one entry per CDR3 protein. This sample has under 85,000 distinct CDR3 sequences, with about a tenth found just once. Time point indicated: patch test 2, 6 weeks after DPC sensitization. The treatment was: therapeutic diphenylcyclopropenone sensitization with weekly scalp DPC. The sequences come from whole blood, collected in connection with sensitization to the hapten diphenylcyclopropenone (DPC). Receptors were obtained from a woman between 45 and 60 years old with alopecia areata. Some clones in this sample may be carry-over from other donors' samples.

In its sample, this clonotype was seen many times. This chain connects TRBV15 to TRBJ2-7; D is perhaps TRBD1 (5 bases). V was shortened by 0 bases and J by 4 bases, with 7 bases between the two germline ends. Germline CDR1 is LNHNV and CDR2 is YYDKDF (reference sequence). The CDR3 runs 13 residues. The CDR3 DNA is TGTGCCACCAGCAGAGATAAGGGGTACGAGCAGTACTTC. This sequence encodes CATSRDKGYEQYF.

Worth noting for this clonotype: A much larger clone lies one base from this, so it may be a read error. The J gene is TRBJ1-4, the V gene TRBV24-1, with no clear D. From germline, CDR1 is KGHDR and CDR2 SFDVKD. The length of the CDR3 is 17 residues. The CDR3 here is CATSDCLEAPTDEKLFF. The CDR3 DNA follows: TGTGCCACCAGTGATTGCTTGGAGGCGCCAACTGATGAAAAACTGTTTTTT.

The chain has TRBV7-8 and TRBJ1-2; D unclear. The CDR3 runs 12 residues. V lost 6 bases, J lost 3 bases, and 8 bases lay in between. The germline V gene has CDR1 SGHVS and CDR2 FQNEAQ. The CDR3 is CASRGADYGYTF. In nucleotides, the CDR3 is TGTGCCAGCAGGGGAGCGGACTATGGCTACACCTTC.

V and J are TRBV29-1 and TRBJ1-2; D is ambiguous. The CDR3 is made up of 14 amino acids. The germline gives CDR1 SQVTM, CDR2 ANQGSEA. Trimming stripped 4 bases from V and 0 bases from J, with 12 bases between. CDR3 region: CSVATRTANYGYTF. The DNA for the CDR3 is TGCAGCGTTGCGACACGTACAGCTAACTATGGCTACACCTTC.

This clonotype was seen at least ten times. The chain carries TRBV20-1 and TRBJ2-4; TRBD1 is a possible D gene (7 bases). Deletions cut 5 bases from V and 8 bases from J, with 16 bases between. Germline CDR1 and CDR2: DFQATT and SNEGSKA (reference sequence). The CDR3 has 13 amino acids. The CDR3 protein is CSASNRGGDIQYF. The CDR3 nucleotides are TGCAGTGCTTCGAACAGGGGAGGCGACATTCAGTACTTC.

The chain carries TRBV6-2 or TRBV6-3 and TRBJ2-6, with no clear D. CDR3 length: 12 amino acids. CDR1 and CDR2 (germline): MNHEY, SVGEGT. With 7 bases removed from V and 0 bases from J, the gap between germline ends came to 1 base. The CDR3 sequence is CASNSGANVLTF. The CDR3 DNA reads TGTGCCAGCAACTCTGGGGCCAACGTCCTGACTTTC.

This clonotype was recorded a few times. This chain links TRBV18 with TRBJ1-1; a possible D gene is TRBD1 (5 bases). Germline V CDR1 and CDR2: KGHSH, LQKENI. V lost 3 bases and J 5 bases, leaving 13 bases between the germline ends. CDR3 length: 14 residues. DNA for the CDR3: TGTGCCAGCTCACCGGCGGGGGTTCAGACTGAAGCTTTCTTT. Translating gives CASSPAGVQTEAFF. The entire variable domain, with the rest obtained from reference TRBV18 and TRBJ1-1, is as follows: NAGVMQNPRHLVRRRGQEARLRCSPMKGHSHVYWYRQLPEEGLKFMVYLQKENIIDESGMPKERFSAEFPKEGPSILRIQQVVRGDSAAYFCASSPAGVQTEAFFGQGTRLTVV.

This clonotype has ten or more counts. V is TRBV20-1 and J is TRBJ2-3; 8 positions agree with TRBD2. The J segment lost 5 bases and the V segment lost 1 base, leaving 2 bases of the junction unmatched. Per germline, CDR1 DFQATT and CDR2 SNEGSKA (reference sequence). The CDR3 contains 13 residues. The CDR3 reads CSARGLALDTQYF. The DNA of the CDR3 is TGCAGTGCTAGAGGACTAGCGTTAGATACGCAGTATTTT.

The rearrangement joins TRBV5-1 to TRBJ2-5; 8 bases align to TRBD1. CDR1 is SGHRS, CDR2 YFSETQ, per germline. The V segment lost 3 bases and the J segment 3 bases; nucleotides outside the gene matches: 4. CDR3 size: 14 residues. CDR3 loop: CASSSLGQEETQYF. The CDR3 DNA sequence: TGCGCCAGCAGCTCACTGGGACAGGAAGAGACCCAGTACTTC.

This clonotype appeared many times. The chain recombines TRBV3-1 with TRBJ1-5; no clear D gene. The germline gives CDR1 LGHDT, CDR2 YNNKEL (reference sequence). The CDR3 length is 14 residues. The V and J ends lost 6 bases and 6 bases respectively, with 15 bases between them. The CDR3 loop reads CASSRALEVQPQHF. In DNA, the CDR3 is TGTGCCAGCAGTAGGGCCTTGGAGGTTCAGCCCCAGCATTTT.

This sequence joins TRBV6-5 and TRBJ2-5, with 10 bases lining up with TRBD2. The germline V gene has CDR1 MNHEY and CDR2 SVGAGI. The CDR3 is 17 residues long. V trimming: 2 bases; J trimming: 2 bases; junction bases outside the gene matches: 8. The CDR3 region is CASSYHMGLASQETQYF. The CDR3 region has the DNA TGTGCCAGCAGTTACCACATGGGACTAGCGTCACAAGAGACCCAGTACTTC.

The chain recombines TRBV7-8 with TRBJ2-1, with D unclear. Germline loops: CDR1 SGHVS, CDR2 FQNEAQ. This CDR3 region has 14 residues. V shed 5 bases and J shed 1 base, with 9 bases lying between them. The CDR3 nucleotides read TGTGCCAGCAGCCCTCTCTATTCCTACAATGAGCAGTTCTTC. It translates to CASSPLYSYNEQFF. The full variable domain, completed using reference TRBV7-8 and TRBJ2-1, is GAGVSQSPRYKVAKRGQDVALRCDPISGHVSLFWYQQALGQGPEFLTYFQNEAQLDKSGLPSDRFFAERPEGSVSTLKIQRTQQEDSAVYLCASSPLYSYNEQFFGPGTRLTVL.

This clonotype has a handful of counts. The chain links TRBV30 to TRBJ2-5; 8 nucleotides agree with TRBD2. The CDR3 length is 13 residues. Germline assignment: CDR1 GTSNPN and CDR2 SVGIG (reference sequence). With 5 bases clipped from V and 5 bases from J, the junction kept 7 bases outside the gene matches. CDR3 protein: CAWSGGPGETQYF. The DNA for the CDR3 is TGTGCCTGGTCGGGAGGGCCGGGGGAGACCCAGTACTTC.

This clonotype was seen ten or more times. The chain is built from TRBV9 and TRBJ1-1, with D uncertain. This CDR3 has 14 residues. Trimming pared 3 bases from V and 1 base from J, leaving 10 bases between. Germline assignment: CDR1 SGDLS and CDR2 YYNGEE. The CDR3, as DNA: TGTGCCAGCAGCGCATCCCAAGGGAACACTGAAGCTTTCTTT. It translates to CASSASQGNTEAFF.

This clonotype was detected a few times. The chain uses TRBV19 and TRBJ2-3; D not certain. Per germline, CDR1 LNHDA and CDR2 SQIVND (reference sequence). The CDR3 contains 13 residues. With 4 bases removed from V and 4 bases from J, the gap between germline ends came to 9 bases. The CDR3 region has the DNA TGTGCCAGTAGTAGGCAGGACGCAGATACGCAGTATTTT. Translating gives CASSRQDADTQYF.

This clonotype was counted at least ten times. The chain uses TRBV11-2 and TRBJ2-1; 9 bases fit TRBD1. Germline trimming cut 0 bases from V and 8 bases from J; bases unmatched to any gene: 5. This CDR3 comprises 15 residues. CDR1 SGHAT and CDR2 FQNNGV come from the germline V gene. The CDR3 reads CASSLDPRTGDEQFF. CDR3 nucleotides: TGTGCCAGCAGCTTAGATCCCAGGACAGGGGATGAGCAGTTCTTC.

This clonotype has at least ten counts. The J gene is TRBJ1-4, the V gene TRBV6-2 or TRBV6-3, with 7 bases identical to TRBD1. The germline V gene has CDR1 MNHEY and CDR2 SVGEGT. The CDR3 is made up of 13 amino acids. V was clipped by 7 bases and J by 8 bases; unmatched bases: 7. DNA of the CDR3: TGTGCCAGCAACGACAGGGACCACGAAAAACTGTTTTTT. The encoded protein is CASNDRDHEKLFF.

This clonotype was counted many times. The chain couples TRBV7-6 to TRBJ2-3, with D maybe TRBD2 (6 bases). Germline V CDR1 and CDR2: SGHVS, FNYEAQ. V was pared by 2 bases and J by 4 bases, with 22 bases between. There are 18 residues in the CDR3. Here the CDR3 reads CASSLSSDGREGADTQYF. As DNA, the CDR3 is TGTGCCAGCAGCTTATCCTCAGATGGGCGGGAAGGGGCAGATACGCAGTATTTT.

This clonotype appeared a few times. The genes are TRBV12-3 or TRBV12-4 and TRBJ2-3; 8 bases are shared with TRBD2. J gave up 0 bases and V 3 bases, and 11 bases lay outside the gene matches. The CDR3 runs 18 residues. The DNA of the CDR3 is TGTGCCAGCAGTTTGGCCACCTCGGCTAGCGGGAGCACAGATACGCAGTATTTT. Protein: CASSLATSASGSTDTQYF.

In this sample, this clonotype turned up many times. The chain couples TRBV21-1 to TRBJ2-2; the table's D call of TRBD2 was not tested on the DNA. TRBV21-1 is given as a pseudogene. The CDR3 is 22 amino acids. The CDR3 sequence: CASSKALKMTSGRALWTGELFF. The CDR3 DNA is TGTGCCAGCAGCAAAGCGCTCAAAATGACTAGCGGGAGGGCCTTGTGGACCGGGGAGCTGTTTTTT.

This clonotype was seen many times. The V and J genes are TRBV9 and TRBJ1-2, with D possibly being TRBD1 (5 bases). Trimming cost V 0 bases and J 0 bases, with 6 bases left between them. Germline CDR1 and CDR2: SGDLS and YYNGEE. This CDR3 has 14 amino acids. The CDR3 reads CASSVGDSNYGYTF. The CDR3 DNA is TGTGCCAGCAGCGTAGGGGACTCTAACTATGGCTACACCTTC.

This clonotype was picked up a small number of times. The chain uses TRBV12-3 or TRBV12-4 and TRBJ2-4; TRBD2 might be the D (5 bases). This CDR3 comprises 15 residues. The V and J ends lost 5 bases and 7 bases respectively, with 18 bases between them. This CDR3 reads CASSTTLRGFNIQYF. The CDR3 DNA is TGTGCCAGCAGTACGACTCTTCGCGGGTTTAACATTCAGTACTTC.

This chain links TRBV11-2 with TRBJ2-1; D not certain. V shed 1 base and J shed 8 bases, with 3 bases lying between them. Germline lookup yields CDR1 SGHAT and CDR2 FQNNGV. The CDR3 length is 11 residues. The CDR3 sequence: CASSLVDEQFF. CDR3 DNA: TGTGCCAGCAGCTTAGTCGATGAGCAGTTCTTC.

About this clonotype: This may come from a read error, since a much larger clone is one base off. This chain links TRBV5-6 with TRBJ1-1, with 7 bases identical to TRBD1. V was pared by 0 bases and J by 5 bases, with 4 bases of the junction left unmatched. This CDR3 contains 14 residues. CDR1 SGHDT and CDR2 YYEEEE come from the germline V gene. The CDR3 DNA is TGTGCCAGCAGCTTGGTAGGGGGCTATACTGAAGCTTTCTTT. It yields the protein CASSLVGGYTEAFF. Variable domain in full (rest from reference TRBV5-6 and TRBJ1-1): DAGVTQSPTHLIKTRGQQVTLRCSPKSGHDTVSWYQQALGQGPQFIFQYYEEEERQRGNFPDRFSGHQFPNYSSELNVNALLLGDSALYLCASSLVGGYTEAFFGQGTRLTVV.

This chain joins TRBV10-3 and TRBJ1-1; D remains ambiguous. The V end lost 8 bases, the J end lost 0 bases, and 10 bases lay between the germline ends. Looked up from germline, CDR1 is ENHRY and CDR2 is SYGVKD. CDR3 length: 13 residues. The CDR3 region is CAISSGLNTEAFF. CDR3 sequence (DNA): TGTGCCATCTCGAGTGGTCTGAACACTGAAGCTTTCTTT.

Many counts were recorded for this clonotype. Here the CDR3 DNA reads TGTGCCAGCAGCCAGACCGGGACAGGGGTAGGGGAGCAGTACTTC. Translated: CASSQTGTGVGEQYF. The V and J genes are TRBV4-2 and TRBJ2-7; 10 bases fit TRBD1. The J segment lost 7 bases and the V segment lost 3 bases, leaving 9 bases of the junction unmatched. This CDR3 is built from 15 residues. Germline loops: CDR1 LGHNA, CDR2 YNFKEQ.

This clonotype has a count of ten or more. This rearrangement joins TRBV30 to TRBJ2-1, with TRBD1 as a possible D gene (6 bases). The CDR3 sequence is 11 residues long. Trimming cost V 5 bases and J 7 bases, with 9 bases left between them. Germline V CDR1 and CDR2: GTSNPN, SVGIG (reference sequence). The CDR3 loop is CAWEGGNEQFF. The CDR3 nucleotides are TGTGCCTGGGAAGGGGGTAATGAGCAGTTCTTC.

In this sample, this clonotype turned up a few times. DNA for the CDR3: TGTGCCAGCAGTAACTACAATGAGCAGTTCTTC. It translates to CASSNYNEQFF. The chain uses TRBV6-2 or TRBV6-3 and TRBJ2-1; D ambiguous. This CDR3 has 11 amino acids. CDR1 is MNHEY, CDR2 SVGEGT, per germline. Deletions cut 5 bases from V and 3 bases from J, with 2 bases between.

The rearrangement joins TRBV20-1 to TRBJ2-5; no clear D. CDR1 is DFQATT, CDR2 SNEGSKA, per germline (reference sequence). V was trimmed by 2 bases and J by 3 bases, leaving 16 bases between them. This CDR3 is 15 amino acids long. The CDR3 is CSARPLEVVKETQYF. The CDR3 DNA follows: TGCAGTGCTAGACCTCTCGAGGTGGTTAAAGAGACCCAGTACTTC.

The sample holds many counts of this clonotype. The chain recombines TRBV11-2 with TRBJ2-2; TRBD2 aligns across 7 bases. V dropped 3 bases and J dropped 3; count of bases not matched to a gene: 1. Germline V CDR1 and CDR2: SGHAT, FQNNGV. The CDR3 totals 14 residues. CDR3 sequence reads: CASSLREYTGELFF. CDR3 sequence (DNA): TGTGCCAGCAGCTTGCGGGAGTACACCGGGGAGCTGTTTTTT.

The chain uses TRBV18 and TRBJ2-5; D is undetermined. Germline V gene data show CDR1 as KGHSH and CDR2 as LQKENI. The V gene lost 3 bases and the J gene lost 1 base, with 6 bases spanning the gap. There are 13 residues in the CDR3. CDR3 protein: CASSPWIQETQYF. The CDR3 DNA sequence: TGTGCCAGCTCACCCTGGATCCAAGAGACCCAGTACTTC.

This clonotype was found many times. This chain joins TRBV11-1 and TRBJ2-7, with 9 nucleotides matching TRBD1. The CDR3 consists of 15 residues. Germline values: CDR1 SGHAT, CDR2 FQDESV (reference sequence). After removal of 5 bases from V and 7 bases from J, the junction contained 12 bases not matched to a gene. CDR3 amino acids: CASSTLGQGTGEQYF. The CDR3 nucleotides read TGTGCCAGCAGCACACTGGGACAGGGTACTGGAGAGCAGTACTTC.